The present TCR beta chain was sequenced within a study of Ad26.COV2.S vaccination and SARS-CoV-2 variants. Study summary: Participant was drawn from the COV1001 Ad26.COV2.S trial arm.

TCRdb keeps only in-frame clones here, not all; method: immunoSEQ multiplex PCR. The sample yields about 350,000 clones, 75% to 90% seen once. The treatment denotes: approximately 18 received Ad26.COV2.S at low or high dose, single or two shots; 5 received placebo; per-sample allocation not given. Sample collection was performed on day 63 after the first vaccine or placebo injection. V was clipped by 1 base and J by 8 bases, with 8 bases between them. The CDR3 length is 12 residues. Germline lookup yields CDR1 LGHNA and CDR2 YNFKEQ. The source material was peripheral blood, sampled in a trial of Ad26.COV2.S vaccine versus placebo. The genes are TRBV4-2 and TRBJ1-1, with D unresolved. The TCR comes from a person between 18 and 65 years old who received the Ad26.COV2.S COVID-19 vaccine or a placebo. DNA of the CDR3: TGTGCCAGCAGCCAAGGCGGGGAGGAAGCTTTCTTT. Protein sequence: CASSQGGEEAFF.